Listed below are T cell receptor beta chains from one sample, sequenced in a study of regulatory T cells in long-lasting Graves disease. TCRdb processed the multiplex PCR reads anew with MiXCR; each CDR3 protein has one entry. The table has 450,000 to 700,000 distinct CDR3 sequences, 13% seen once. The same sample was also studied in work on T cells in Graves' hyperthyroidism and ophthalmopathy.

The sample consisted of peripheral blood mononuclear cells (PBMCs), taken at new diagnosis, from a patient treated with antithyroid drugs. The receptors derive from a man aged 25 to 45 with Graves disease. The CDR3 runs from the conserved cysteine through the conserved F or W. A D gene is named only where the DNA matches it firmly. Where a row states a size, it is once, few, many or the class of an expanded clone; other rows omit it.

j_call v_call d_call clone_size cdr3_length cdr3_nt cdr3_aa
TRBJ1-4 TRBV7-8 . many 16 TGTGCCAGCAGCTTAATTCGGGGGGAATCTAATGAAAAACTGTTTTTT CASSLIRGESNEKLFF
TRBJ1-6 TRBV2 . . 14 TGTGCCAGCAGCGAGGGCGGGGGGAATTCACCCCTCCACTTT CASSEGGGNSPLHF
TRBJ1-1 TRBV10-1 TRBD1 once 22 TGCGCCAGCAGTGAGGGGGCGGCGGGGAAGGACAGGGGGAAGGGGATGAACACTGAAGCTTTCTTT CASSEGAAGKDRGKGMNTEAFF
TRBJ2-7 TRBV12-3/TRBV12-4 . few 15 TGTGCCAGCAGTTTTTTGGGCAGGGCCGTTTACGAGCAGTACTTC CASSFLGRAVYEQYF
TRBJ1-4 TRBV7-8 . few 15 TGTGCCAGCAGCTTAGAATTGCCCCCAAATGAAAAACTGTTTTTT CASSLELPPNEKLFF
TRBJ2-2 TRBV19 TRBD2 . 15 TGTGCCAGTAGTATTGCTAGCGGGATTGACGGGGAGCTGTTTTTT CASSIASGIDGELFF
TRBJ1-3 TRBV30 . few 13 TGTGCCTGGAGGGACAACTCTGGAAACACCATATATTTT CAWRDNSGNTIYF
TRBJ2-1 TRBV20-1 TRBD2 many 15 TGCAGTGCTAGTAAATCTAGCGGGTACTACAATGAGCAGTTCTTC CSASKSSGYYNEQFF
TRBJ2-7 TRBV6-5 TRBD1 many 13 TGTGCCAGCAGTTACCGACAGGGCGACGAGCAGTACTTC CASSYRQGDEQYF
TRBJ2-3 TRBV9 TRBD2 few 14 TGTGCCAGCAGCGGGGCTAGCGGGAGGCTGACGCAGTATTTT CASSGASGRLTQYF
TRBJ2-7 TRBV11-2 TRBD2 few 15 TGTGCCAGCAGCTTAGCCGGGACTAAGAAATACGAGCAGTACTTC CASSLAGTKKYEQYF
TRBJ1-1 TRBV12-3/TRBV12-4 TRBD1 many 14 TGTGCCAGCAGGGGACAGGGGGCTAGCACTGAAGCTTTCTTT CASRGQGASTEAFF
TRBJ1-5 TRBV19 . many 13 TGTGCCATTCACTTAGGCTCCAATCAGCCCCAGCATTTT CAIHLGSNQPQHF
TRBJ2-7 TRBV5-1 TRBD1 many 14 TGCGCCAGCACCCCCGGGACAGGAACCTACGAGCAGTACTTC CASTPGTGTYEQYF
TRBJ1-5 TRBV19 TRBD1 many 14 TGTGCCAGTAGTATGGCGGACAGGGGTAAGCCCCAGCATTTT CASSMADRGKPQHF
TRBJ2-7 TRBV11-1 . few 14 TGTGCCAGCAGCTTATCAGGGACATTCTACGAGCAGTACTTC CASSLSGTFYEQYF
TRBJ2-1 TRBV20-1 . few 14 TGCAGTGCCCGACTTCCCTACCAACACAATGAGCAGTTCTTC CSARLPYQHNEQFF
TRBJ2-1 TRBV11-2 TRBD1 . 14 TGTGCCAGCAGCTCGACAGGGTCGGACAATGAGCAGTTCTTC CASSSTGSDNEQFF
TRBJ2-1 TRBV20-1 . . 17 TGCAGTGCTTACGACGGATCCCCCCACCAAATCTACAATGAGCAGTTCTTC CSAYDGSPHQIYNEQFF
TRBJ1-2 TRBV25-1 . few 12 TGTGCCAGCAGTTGGGGGGCAGGTGGCTACACCTTC CASSWGAGGYTF
TRBJ1-1 TRBV2 . many 13 TGTGCCAGCAGAAAGGGGAGGAACACTGAAGCTTTCTTT CASRKGRNTEAFF
TRBJ2-1 TRBV5-1 TRBD1 many 14 TGCGCCAGCAGCCCGGGACAGTACTACAATGAGCAGTTCTTC CASSPGQYYNEQFF
TRBJ2-5 TRBV5-1 TRBD2 few 16 TGCGCCAGCAGCCTGGGGGGTAGCGGGGGTCAAGAGACCCAGTACTTC CASSLGGSGGQETQYF
TRBJ2-3 TRBV6-1 . many 12 TGCGCCAGCAGTGATGGGGGGCATACGCAGTATTTT CASSDGGHTQYF
TRBJ2-1 TRBV12-3/TRBV12-4 TRBD2 many 13 TGTGCCAGTAGACTAGCGGGTTACAATGAGCAGTTCTTC CASRLAGYNEQFF
TRBJ2-7 TRBV7-9 . many 12 TGTGCCAGCAGTCGGACCGTGCACGAGCAGTACTTC CASSRTVHEQYF
TRBJ1-5 TRBV29-1 . few 14 TGCAGCGTCAAAGCGGAGGGCTTCAATCAGCCCCAGCATTTT CSVKAEGFNQPQHF
TRBJ1-1 TRBV27 . many 14 TGTGCCAGCAGGCTACAGGGCATGAACACTGAAGCTTTCTTT CASRLQGMNTEAFF
TRBJ1-1 TRBV18 . many 14 TGTGCCAGCTCACCTTCAGGAAGACCCACTGAAGCTTTCTTT CASSPSGRPTEAFF
TRBJ1-1 TRBV28 TRBD1 many 16 TGTGCCAGCACCGATCCGCACTCACCGGGACAGGGGACGTCTTTCTTT CASTDPHSPGQGTSFF
TRBJ1-2 TRBV24-1 . . 13 TGTGCCACCAGTGTCACTGACAGCTATGGCTACACCTTC CATSVTDSYGYTF
TRBJ2-1 TRBV3-1 . many 13 TGTGCCAGCAGCCAAGGGACCTTCAATGAGCAGTTCTTC CASSQGTFNEQFF
TRBJ2-4 TRBV12-3/TRBV12-4 . many 12 TGTGCCAGCAGTTTAGCACAGGGTTCTCAGTACTTC CASSLAQGSQYF
TRBJ2-7 TRBV27 . . 16 TGTGCCAGCAGTTTATACCCCGAAACGAGCTCCTACGAGCAGTACTTC CASSLYPETSSYEQYF
TRBJ2-3 TRBV3-1 TRBD2 many 19 TGTGCCAGCAGCCACCGGACACCGACTAGCGCTACTAGCACAGATACGCAGTATTTT CASSHRTPTSATSTDTQYF
TRBJ2-1 TRBV6-2/TRBV6-3 . . 21 TGTGCCAGCAGTTACTCGTACGGCCAGGGCGAGCGGAGGACTAACTACAATGAGCAGTTCTTC CASSYSYGQGERRTNYNEQFF
TRBJ2-3 TRBV13 TRBD2 . 15 TGTGCCGGCAGCTTAGAGGCGGGAGGCACAGATACGCAGTATTTT CAGSLEAGGTDTQYF
TRBJ2-7 TRBV6-9 TRBD2 many 14 TGTGCCAGCAGTTACTCCGGACTAGCCGGCGAGCAGTACTTC CASSYSGLAGEQYF
TRBJ1-3 TRBV15 . many 16 TGTGCCACCAGCAGAACGACAGAGTCCTCTGGAAACACCATATATTTT CATSRTTESSGNTIYF
TRBJ1-5 TRBV7-8 . many 15 TGTGCCAGCAGCTTCACCGGGACCTCCAATCAGCCCCAGCATTTT CASSFTGTSNQPQHF
TRBJ2-3 TRBV29-1 . many 13 TGCAGCGTTGAGGCCGTTAGAACAGATACGCAGTATTTT CSVEAVRTDTQYF
TRBJ2-1 TRBV20-1 TRBD2 . 18 TGCAGTGCTAGAGATCCGGATTTTAGCGGGAGCTCCTACAATGAGCAGTTCTTC CSARDPDFSGSSYNEQFF
TRBJ2-1 TRBV7-2 TRBD2 few 15 TGTGCCAGCAGCTATAGTAGCGGGAGTTTCAATGAGCAGTTCTTC CASSYSSGSFNEQFF
TRBJ1-1 TRBV6-4 . . 14 TGTGCCAGCAGAGGTATGCACAGCAACACTGAAGCTTTCTTT CASRGMHSNTEAFF
TRBJ1-2 TRBV30 . once 12 TGTGCCTGGAGCCACGGGATCTATGGCTACACCTTC CAWSHGIYGYTF
TRBJ2-5 TRBV6-2/TRBV6-3 . many 12 TGTGCCAGCAGTGAGCGAGGAGAGACCCAGTACTTC CASSERGETQYF
TRBJ2-1 TRBV18 . few 15 TGTGCCAGCTCACCACAGAACGAGCACCGGAATGAGCAGTTCTTC CASSPQNEHRNEQFF
TRBJ2-1 TRBV5-1 . many 15 TGCGCCAGCAGCTTGGTTGCTAGCGATCATGGGGAGCAGTTCTTC CASSLVASDHGEQFF
TRBJ1-6 TRBV2 . many 14 TGTGCCAGCAGGCAAACAGGGCAGGGTACACCCCTCCACTTT CASRQTGQGTPLHF
TRBJ2-1 TRBV12-3/TRBV12-4 . many 12 TGTGCCAGCACAGCCCTATACAATGAGCAGTTCTTC CASTALYNEQFF
TRBJ2-3 TRBV9 TRBD2 . 15 TGTGCCAGCAGCGCCTCGGCGGGGGTCACAGATACGCAGTATTTT CASSASAGVTDTQYF
TRBJ1-1 TRBV25-1 TRBD1 many 13 TGTGCCAGCAGTCCCACAGGGGAGACTGAAGCTTTCTTT CASSPTGETEAFF
TRBJ1-1 TRBV9 TRBD1 . 14 TGTGCCAGCAGCACAAGACAGGGGAGCACTGAAGCTTTCTTT CASSTRQGSTEAFF
TRBJ2-7 TRBV20-1 . many 12 TGCAGTGCTAGAGATTTGTATTACGAGCAGTACTTC CSARDLYYEQYF
TRBJ2-1 TRBV2 . . 14 TGTGCCAGCAGTAGAGGGGCCCCCTACAATGAGCAGTTCTTC CASSRGAPYNEQFF